This T cell receptor beta chain originates from a study of blood T cell repertoires in COVID-19. The V end was cut by 0 bases, the J end by 7 bases, with 10 bases between. The V gene's germline CDR1 is LGHNA and CDR2 YSLEER. The length of the CDR3 is 14 residues. In the authors' workflow: Scientists estimated how many nucleated cells there were by amplifying reference gene primers. TCRdb's copy holds only in-frame clones and misses some; the assay was immunoSEQ multiplex PCR. The V and J calls and clone size were taken over from that table, and D and trimming were inferred from the DNA. The table records under 300,000 clones, approximately 84% of them present only once. This clone was detected only a few times.

The rearrangement uses TRBV4-3 and TRBJ1-5, with D possibly matching TRBD1 (5 bases). This clonotype was sampled from a human donor with COVID-19, enrolled during active disease. The donor label of this sample is uncertain. Specimen: peripheral blood. CDR3 region: CASSQDTGDQPQHF. In nucleotides, the CDR3 is TGCGCCAGCAGCCAAGATACGGGGGACCAGCCCCAGCATTTT.